This TCR beta chain was recorded in a study of T cell repertoires in cytomegalovirus infection. This clonotype was picked up many times. Trimming cost V 0 bases and J 4 bases, with 13 bases left between them. This CDR3 has 16 residues. Germline CDR1 is SNHLY and CDR2 is FYNNEI. In TCRdb, the reads were re-called with MiXCR into one record per CDR3 protein. The table shows roughly 500,000 distinct CDR3 sequences, with about 15% occurring only once. This clonotype was obtained from a human donor in good health (CMV status not recorded). Some clones in this sample may be carry-over from other donors' samples. Material for sequencing was CD8+ T cells from PBMCs. The chain uses TRBV2 and TRBJ1-5; TRBD1 is a possible D gene (5 bases). CDR3 protein: CASSEALLAGNQPQHF. The CDR3 bases are TGTGCCAGCAGTGAAGCGCTTCTGGCAGGGAATCAGCCCCAGCATTTT. Variable domain in full (rest from reference TRBV2 and TRBJ1-5): EPEVTQTPSHQVTQMGQEVILRCVPISNHLYFYWYRQILGQKVEFLVSFYNNEISEKSEIFDDQFSVERPDGSNFTLKIRSTKLEDSAMYFCASSEALLAGNQPQHFGDGTRLSIL.